This T cell receptor beta chain was observed in a study of T cells after yellow fever vaccination. Background on the study: EM, EMRA, CM and Tscm memory subsets were sorted using CD3, CD45RA, CCR7 and CD95.

5'RACE template switching added a universal primer site and UMIs to TCR cDNA. TCRdb ran MiXCR on the 5' RACE reads and lists one entry per CDR3 protein. The repertoire includes over 10,000 distinct CDR3 sequences, more than 4.5% of them detected once, and 40% to 60% sits in the top ten. The sample holds many counts of this clonotype. Study-wide points: Post-booster reappearance was seen for most primary-vaccination clones (96% CD4, roughly 86% CD8). A secondary response was less intense yet reached its peak sooner, at day 5 versus 15.

V lost 3 bases and J lost 3; bases outside the gene matches: 5. Germline assignment: CDR1 LNHDA and CDR2 SQIVND (reference sequence). The CDR3 runs to 15 residues. V gene TRBV19 combines with J gene TRBJ1-3; 7 bases are a match to TRBD1. The clonotype was recovered from a man in his thirties or forties who received the YFV17D yellow fever vaccine. Sample: PBMCs, either bulk or a sorted T-cell subset (CD4+, CD8+, memory, or dextramer-sorted; not recorded which), taken 45 days after the yellow fever booster vaccination. The DNA for the CDR3 is TGTGCCAGTAGTATTGGGACAGAAATTGGAAACACCATATATTTT. Translating gives CASSIGTEIGNTIYF.